This T cell receptor (beta chain) stems from a study of blood T cell repertoires in COVID-19. Study as a whole: From the United States, Italy and Spain came samples of acute and convalescent COVID-19.

Original handling: Amplifying reference gene primers gave estimates of nucleated cell counts. Data came from immunoSEQ multiplex PCR; TCRdb stores just in-frame clones and leaves some out. V and J calls and clone size are copied from that table; D and trimming were computed from the DNA. The sample consists of 400,000 to 500,000 clones, roughly 90% of them appearing once. Germline-derived CDR1 and CDR2 are SNHLY and FYNNEI. The CDR3 extends over 14 amino acids. J lost 1 base, V lost 11 bases, and 9 bases had no gene match. Participants' reported clinical history set cohort assignment. Donors in Cohort 3 counted as recovered after two negative PCRs, clearance, or symptom resolution.

The V and J genes are TRBV2 and TRBJ1-2, with 8 bases aligning to TRBD1. The sample comprised PBMCs or T cells enriched from blood (not recorded which). This TCR came from a woman between 35 and 50 years old who had recovered from COVID-19. The CDR3 DNA reads TGTGCCGGACCCCAGGGGGCCCTTAACTATGGCTACACCTTC. This sequence encodes CAGPQGALNYGYTF.